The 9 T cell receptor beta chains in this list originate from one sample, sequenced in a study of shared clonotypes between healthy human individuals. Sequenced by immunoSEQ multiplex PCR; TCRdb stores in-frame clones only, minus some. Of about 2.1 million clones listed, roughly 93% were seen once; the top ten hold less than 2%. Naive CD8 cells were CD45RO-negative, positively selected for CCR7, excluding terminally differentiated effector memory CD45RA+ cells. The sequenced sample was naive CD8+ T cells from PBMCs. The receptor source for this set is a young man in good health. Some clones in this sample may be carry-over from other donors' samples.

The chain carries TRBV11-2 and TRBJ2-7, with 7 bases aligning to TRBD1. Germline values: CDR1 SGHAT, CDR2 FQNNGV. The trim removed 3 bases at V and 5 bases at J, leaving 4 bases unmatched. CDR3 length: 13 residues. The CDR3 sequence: CASSFRDRNEQYF. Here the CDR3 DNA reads TGTGCCAGCAGCTTCCGGGACAGAAACGAGCAGTACTTC.

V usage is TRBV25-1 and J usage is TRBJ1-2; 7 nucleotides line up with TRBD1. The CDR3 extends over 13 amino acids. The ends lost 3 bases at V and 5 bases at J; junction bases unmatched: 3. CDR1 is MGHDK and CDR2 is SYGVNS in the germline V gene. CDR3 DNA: TGTGCCAGCAGTGACCTGGGACAGTATGGCTACACCTTC. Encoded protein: CASSDLGQYGYTF.

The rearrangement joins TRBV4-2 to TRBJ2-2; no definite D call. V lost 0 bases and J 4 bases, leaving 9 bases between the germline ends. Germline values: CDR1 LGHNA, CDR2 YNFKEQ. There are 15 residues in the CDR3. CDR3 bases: TGTGCCAGCAGCCAAGATCTCGGACCCACCGGGGAGCTGTTTTTT. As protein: CASSQDLGPTGELFF.

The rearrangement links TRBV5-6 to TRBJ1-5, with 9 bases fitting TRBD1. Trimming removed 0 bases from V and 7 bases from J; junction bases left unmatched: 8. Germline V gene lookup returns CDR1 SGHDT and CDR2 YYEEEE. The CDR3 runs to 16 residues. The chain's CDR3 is CASSLAVTGGWQPQHF. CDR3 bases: TGTGCCAGCAGCTTGGCCGTGACAGGGGGATGGCAGCCCCAGCATTTT. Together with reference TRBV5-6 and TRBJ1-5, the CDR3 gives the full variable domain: DAGVTQSPTHLIKTRGQQVTLRCSPKSGHDTVSWYQQALGQGPQFIFQYYEEEERQRGNFPDRFSGHQFPNYSSELNVNALLLGDSALYLCASSLAVTGGWQPQHFGDGTRLSIL.

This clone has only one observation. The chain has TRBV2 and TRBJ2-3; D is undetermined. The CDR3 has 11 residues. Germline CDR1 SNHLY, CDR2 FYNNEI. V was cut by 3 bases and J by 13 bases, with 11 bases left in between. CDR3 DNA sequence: TGTGCCAGCAGTGATCTGGCCCGGGAGTATTTT. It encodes CASSDLAREYF.

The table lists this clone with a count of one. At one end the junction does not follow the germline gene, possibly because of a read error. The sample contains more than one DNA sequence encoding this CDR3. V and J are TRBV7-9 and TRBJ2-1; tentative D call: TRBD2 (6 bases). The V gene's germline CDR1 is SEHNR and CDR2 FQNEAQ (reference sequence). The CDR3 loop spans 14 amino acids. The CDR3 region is CASRLADPYNEQFF. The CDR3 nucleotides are TGTGCCAGCAGGTTAGCGGACCCCTACAATGAGCAGTTCTTC.

The CDR3 here is CASSPVTHAYEQYF. For the CDR3, the DNA is TGTGCCAGCAGCCCCGTGACTCATGCCTACGAGCAGTACTTC. The rearrangement joins TRBV5-8 to TRBJ2-7, with D unclear. CDR1 SGHTS and CDR2 YDEGEE come from the germline V gene. The V and J ends lost 4 bases and 2 bases respectively, with 13 bases between them. This CDR3 contains 14 residues.

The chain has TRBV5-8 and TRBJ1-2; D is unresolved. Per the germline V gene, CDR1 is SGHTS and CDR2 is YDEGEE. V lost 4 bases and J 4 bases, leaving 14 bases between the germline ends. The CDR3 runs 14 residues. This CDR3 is CASSTRGKTYGYTF. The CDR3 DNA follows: TGTGCCAGCAGCACCCGAGGGAAAACCTATGGCTACACCTTC. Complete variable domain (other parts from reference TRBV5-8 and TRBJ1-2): EAGVTQSPTHLIKTRGQQATLRCSPISGHTSVYWYQQALGLGLQFLLWYDEGEERNRGNFPPRFSGRQFPNYSSELNVNALELEDSALYLCASSTRGKTYGYTFGSGTRLTVV.

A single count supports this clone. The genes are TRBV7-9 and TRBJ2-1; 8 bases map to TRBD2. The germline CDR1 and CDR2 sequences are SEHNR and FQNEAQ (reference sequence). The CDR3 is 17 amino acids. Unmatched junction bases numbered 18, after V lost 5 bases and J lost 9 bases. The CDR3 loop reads CASSTPTGLAQAPEQFF. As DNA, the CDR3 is TGTGCCAGCAGCACCCCTACCGGACTAGCCCAAGCCCCTGAGCAGTTCTTC.